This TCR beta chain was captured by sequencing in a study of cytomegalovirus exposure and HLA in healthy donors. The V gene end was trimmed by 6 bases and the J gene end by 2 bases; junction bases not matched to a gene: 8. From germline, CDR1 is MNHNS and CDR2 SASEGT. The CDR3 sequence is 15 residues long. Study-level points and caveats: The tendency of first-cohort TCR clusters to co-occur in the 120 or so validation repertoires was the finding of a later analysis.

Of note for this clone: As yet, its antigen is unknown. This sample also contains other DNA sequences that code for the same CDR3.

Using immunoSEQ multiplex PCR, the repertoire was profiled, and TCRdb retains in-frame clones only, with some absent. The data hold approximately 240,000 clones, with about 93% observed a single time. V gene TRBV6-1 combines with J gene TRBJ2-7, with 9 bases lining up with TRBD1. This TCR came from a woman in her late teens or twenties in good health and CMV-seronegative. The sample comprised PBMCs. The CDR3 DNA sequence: TGTGCCAGCAGGGATCCGGGACAGGGCCCCTACGAGCAGTACTTC. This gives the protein CASRDPGQGPYEQYF.